This T cell receptor (beta chain) emerged from a study of T cell repertoires in cytomegalovirus infection. TCRdb re-called the reads through MiXCR, storing one row per CDR3 protein. The table lists some 220,000 distinct CDR3 sequences, 6% to 8% of them singletons. This clonotype has ten or more counts. What it binds is not known. Overall study results and limits: Dominating the ex vivo response were HLA-C-restricted CMV-specific TCR beta clonotypes.

Germline V gene sequence: CDR1 SGHVS, CDR2 FNYEAQ. J gave up 3 bases and V 1 base, and 10 bases lay outside the gene matches. The CDR3 is made up of 19 amino acids. This receptor was identified in a human donor in good health (CMV status not recorded). Some clones in this sample may be carry-over from other donors' samples. The specimen was PBMCs. V is TRBV7-6 and J is TRBJ2-2, with 11 bases matching TRBD2. The CDR3 here is CASSLVAASGGLYTGELFF. The CDR3 DNA reads as TGTGCCAGCAGCTTAGTAGCTGCTAGCGGGGGGCTGTACACCGGGGAGCTGTTTTTT.